Included here is one T cell receptor (beta chain) sequence, with context. Germline lookup yields CDR1 SGHRS and CDR2 YFSETQ. The J segment lost 7 bases and the V segment lost 2 bases, leaving 8 bases of the junction unmatched. This CDR3 comprises 15 residues. This specimen belongs to a study of blood T cell repertoires in COVID-19. Clones were sequenced by immunoSEQ multiplex PCR, and TCRdb holds only the in-frame ones, with some missing. The repertoire holds under 85,000 clones, with around 88% as singletons. This chain joins TRBV5-1 and TRBJ1-4, with 7 bases identical to TRBD1. This sequence originates from a man aged 65-85 years with active or convalescent COVID-19. The specimen sequenced was peripheral blood. Written as DNA, the CDR3 is TGCGCCAGCAGCTTTGCGGACAGGAATGGTGAAAAACTGTTTTTT. It yields the protein CASSFADRNGEKLFF.